The T cell receptor beta chain under discussion was sequenced for a study of spatial heterogeneity in lung cancer (dated by TCRdb to between 2019 and 2020). Some background on the complete study: Beta-chain transcripts were consistently detected in greater numbers than alpha-chain transcripts, which likely reflects a higher abundance of beta-chain transcripts. TCR repertoire features were related to nonsynonymous mutation counts determined by whole-exome sequencing of tumor tissue. A strong correlation was found between TCR transcript counts in tumor regions and a T cell transcriptional module score from matched bulk RNA-seq. Both alpha and beta chains were TCR-sequenced in samples taken at surgery, namely 220 tumor regions, fewer than 85 matched nontumor lung samples and 55 to 60 PBMC samples. TCR alpha and beta repertoires were quantitatively compared across multiple tumor regions, matched nontumor lung and blood in non-small cell lung cancer. In the raw uncorrected reads, each unique combination of TCR and UMI appeared more than ten times on average. On the study overall, not on this receptor specifically: The tumor nonsynonymous mutation count correlated with the number of expanded intratumoral alpha and beta TCRs. Additional single-cell paired TCR alpha and beta sequencing was considered necessary to confirm, at a functional level, the hypothesis that regional TCRs recognize regional mutations. TCR-seq was estimated to cover only around 7.2% of tumor T cells for alpha chains and around 13% for beta chains. Counts of ubiquitous and regional expanded TCRs were found to correlate with counts of ubiquitous and regional nonsynonymous mutations, respectively.

By its share of the sample, this clonotype is medium-sized (0.01 to 0.1%). Its antigen is unknown. No much larger clonotype is one base removed from it; base qualities were not supplied. The CDR3 measures 15 amino acids from cysteine to phenylalanine. Only the CDR3 DNA is retained, 45 bases long and in frame from the first base. Trimming accounts for 2 bases at V and 8 bases at J, while the number of junction bases matched to no gene is 9. The germline V gene supplies CDR1 KGHDR and CDR2 SFDVKD. Receptor libraries were prepared by 5' RACE. Sequencing relied on a NextSeq 500. The TCR library protocol attached a unique molecular identifier to each TCR cDNA molecule to allow correction of PCR and sequencing errors. In the source study's methods: Decombinator tools were used for TCR identification, UMI-based error correction and CDR3 extraction. Expanded TCRs were defined as those above a frequency of 2 per 1,000, corresponding to the top 1% of the tumor frequency distribution. Expanded tumor TCRs were classed as regional if statistically deemed absent (corrected P<0.05) from at least one tumor region, otherwise ubiquitous. Renyi diversity was computed with the R vegan package after each repertoire had been subsampled 100 times to 5,000 TCRs. CDR3 similarity networks were constructed using string-kernel similarity of amino acid triplets, with links drawn between CDR3s whose pairwise similarity was above 0.82. TCRdb cleaned the public reads at Q25 with fastp, built clones with MiXCR and kept in-frame beta chains. Every CDR3 protein is listed once, alongside the most common genes and DNA of its rows. The V and J calls follow TCRdb's processing rather than the paper's. The sample table holds 8,000 to 9,500 distinct CDR3 sequences, of which around 7% were seen once. The top ten constitute around 9.3% of the sample.

Interpreted using the paper, the time point label stands for: sample taken at primary tumor resection. Samples were obtained from fewer than 80 patients with early-stage, untreated non-small cell lung cancer from the lung TRACERx cohort. Without any cell sorting, TCR sequencing was performed on whole RNA extracted either from tumor and nontumor lung tissue or from cryopreserved PBMC samples. Patients were selected for TCR sequencing only if sufficient RNA was available from at least two tumor regions. A lung pathologist reviewed the tumor and adjacent nontumor lung specimens before the specimens were selected.

The sequence was collected from a male donor with early-stage non-small cell lung cancer. The rearranged chain carries TRBV24-1 and TRBJ1-2, with 8 bases matching TRBD1. This specimen consisted of lung tumor tissue, obtained at surgery. The CDR3 region reads CATSDSSGTGHGYTF. DNA sequence: TGTGCCACCAGTGATTCTTCGGGGACAGGCCACGGCTACACCTTC.